This T cell receptor beta chain was identified in a study of beta chain features in type 1 diabetes. This CDR3 has 16 residues. The V gene end was trimmed by 6 bases and the J gene end by 4 bases; junction bases not matched to a gene: 10. Germline CDR1 MDHEN, CDR2 SYDVKM. Every bit of the isolated RNA underwent reverse transcription, so sequencing read expressed TCRB transcripts. TCRdb keeps only in-frame clones here, not all; method: immunoSEQ multiplex PCR. The data hold more than 550,000 clones, with more than 12% observed a single time. Comment on this clone: The antigen is not known.

Staining for CD45RO/CCR7/CD25/CD127/CD95/CD27 allowed sorting of CD4+ naive, central memory, regulatory and stem cell-like memory cells. Study conclusions and caveats: Shorter TCRB CDR3s, moderately but significantly so, marked every one of the four CD4+ subsets in Type 1 diabetes patients.

This sequence joins TRBV28 and TRBJ1-5; the match to TRBD1 covers 9 bases. What was sequenced was naive CD4+ T cells from blood. This TCR was sampled from a man younger than 30 with type 1 diabetes. CDR3 nucleotides: TGTGCCAGCAGAACCGGAACAGGGGGCCGGAATCAGCCCCAGCATTTT. Its protein product is CASRTGTGGRNQPQHF.